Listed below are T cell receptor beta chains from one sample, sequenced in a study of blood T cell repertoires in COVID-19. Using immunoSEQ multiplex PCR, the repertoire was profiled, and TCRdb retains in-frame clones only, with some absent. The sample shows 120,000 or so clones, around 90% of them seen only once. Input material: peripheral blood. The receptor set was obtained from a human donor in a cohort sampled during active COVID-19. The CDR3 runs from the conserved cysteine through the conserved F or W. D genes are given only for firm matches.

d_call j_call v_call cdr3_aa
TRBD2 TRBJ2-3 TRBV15 CATSTGTSHSDTQYF
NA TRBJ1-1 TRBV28 CASSYVGRTNTEAFF
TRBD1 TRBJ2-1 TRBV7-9 CASSPRDRNYNEQFF
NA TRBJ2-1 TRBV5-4 CASSLRDGTFEQFF
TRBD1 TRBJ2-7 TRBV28 CASSPSKQGAGEQYF
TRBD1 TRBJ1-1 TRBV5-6 CASSPLGTGGTEAFF
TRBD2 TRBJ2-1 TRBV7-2 CASSLHGAGGPYEQFF
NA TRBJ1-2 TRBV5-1 CASSLRGTNYGYTF
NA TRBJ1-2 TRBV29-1 CSVGGRLANYGYTF
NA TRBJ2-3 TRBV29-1 CSVDQGGMQYF
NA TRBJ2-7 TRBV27 CASSLQGRAREQYF
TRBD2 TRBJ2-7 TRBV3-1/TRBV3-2 CASSNGTSIHEQYF
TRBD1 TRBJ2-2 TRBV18 CASSPPSQGAGTGELFF
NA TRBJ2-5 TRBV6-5 CASKGGARSQETQYF
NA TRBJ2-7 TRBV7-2 CASSLDNYEQYF
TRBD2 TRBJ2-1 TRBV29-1 CSPTGGFYNEQFF
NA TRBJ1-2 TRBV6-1 CASSVRPGAANYGYTF
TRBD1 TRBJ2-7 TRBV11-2 CASSLESGQGAKQYF
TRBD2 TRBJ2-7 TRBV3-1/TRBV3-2 CASSRDLTSGDYEQYF
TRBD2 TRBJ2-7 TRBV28 CASSLLTSGRYSYEQYF
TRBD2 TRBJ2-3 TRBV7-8 CASSLASGGGPDTQYF
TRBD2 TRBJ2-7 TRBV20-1 CSASDTGGLNSYEQYF
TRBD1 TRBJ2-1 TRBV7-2 CASSLVQGDNEQFF
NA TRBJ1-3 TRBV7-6 CASSLEWRYSGNTIYF
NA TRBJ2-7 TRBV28 CASSFRDTLYEQYF
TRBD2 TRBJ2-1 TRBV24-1 CATASGEGGTYNEQFF
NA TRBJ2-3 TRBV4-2 CASSQGGVEVPTDTQYF
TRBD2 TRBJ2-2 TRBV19 CASSKGLAGDTNTGELFF
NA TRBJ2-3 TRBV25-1 CASSGWASTDTQYF
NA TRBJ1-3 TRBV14 CASSQGLTGNTIYF
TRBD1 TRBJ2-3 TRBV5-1 CASSPWDSSTDTQYF
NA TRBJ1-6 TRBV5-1 CASSLGRDQPNSPLHF
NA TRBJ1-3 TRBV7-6 CASSLNRISGNTIYF
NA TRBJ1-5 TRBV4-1 CASSQFLTNNQPQHF
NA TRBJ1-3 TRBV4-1 CASSQERAAGNTIYF
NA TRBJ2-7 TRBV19 CASSMDEGAWEQYF
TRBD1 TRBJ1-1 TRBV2 CASRYGTGVTFF
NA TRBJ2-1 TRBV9 CASSVADNEQFF
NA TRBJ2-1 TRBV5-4 CASSLEWSSRNEQFF
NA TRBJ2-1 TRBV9 CASSVAAATNNEQFF
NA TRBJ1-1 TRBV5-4 CASSLVGSRGTEAFF
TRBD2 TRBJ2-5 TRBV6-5 CASSYTSGGAETQYF